This T cell receptor (beta chain) comes out of a study of PD-1 blockade in mismatch repair-deficient tumors. Findings and limits, study-wide: Tumor-resident clones, often undetectable pretreatment in blood, expanded then contracted after pembrolizumab.

The V gene's germline CDR1 is MNHNY and CDR2 SVGAGI (reference sequence). The CDR3 runs 11 residues. Between the trimmed V and J ends, which lost 2 bases and 10 bases, there was a span of 6 bases. Measured with immunoSEQ multiplex PCR; TCRdb has only the in-frame clones, and not every one. This sample has approximately 15,000 clones, with 84% found just once. With respect to this clone: The antigen is not known.

This specimen consisted of PBMCs, obtained about 15 weeks after starting pembrolizumab. V gene TRBV6-6 combines with J gene TRBJ2-1, with D uncertain. The source of this sequence is an adult with mismatch repair-deficient cancer. The CDR3 region is CASSYQWEQFF. The DNA for the CDR3 is TGTGCCAGCAGTTACCAGTGGGAGCAGTTCTTC.